This T cell receptor (beta chain) is drawn from a study of T cell responses to AZD1222 COVID-19 vaccine. Findings and caveats of the study: Clonal diversity may have been underestimated, and the donors were mostly white British, with more females than males. Among vaccine-associated CD4 TCRs, coverage spanned spike, with dominance at 160-218 and 743-854. Among spike-specific TCRs, nearly half reportedly target unmutated variant regions.

This CDR3 has 13 amino acids. Between the trimmed V and J ends, which lost 8 bases and 4 bases, there was a span of 14 bases. Germline V gives CDR1 KGHSH, CDR2 LQKENI. Profiled with immunoSEQ multiplex PCR; TCRdb holds only in-frame clones, not every one. Of 150,000 to 200,000 clones in the sample, over 75% were seen once. As regards this clone: The antigen is not known.

The chain recombines TRBV18 with TRBJ1-1, with D maybe TRBD1 (5 bases). The sequence derives from an adult in good health. The material sequenced was peripheral blood, taken on day 0 of AZD1222 vaccination. CDR3 nucleotides: TGTGCCAGCAGTTACCAGGGAAGCACTGAAGCTTTCTTT. Translated: CASSYQGSTEAFF.